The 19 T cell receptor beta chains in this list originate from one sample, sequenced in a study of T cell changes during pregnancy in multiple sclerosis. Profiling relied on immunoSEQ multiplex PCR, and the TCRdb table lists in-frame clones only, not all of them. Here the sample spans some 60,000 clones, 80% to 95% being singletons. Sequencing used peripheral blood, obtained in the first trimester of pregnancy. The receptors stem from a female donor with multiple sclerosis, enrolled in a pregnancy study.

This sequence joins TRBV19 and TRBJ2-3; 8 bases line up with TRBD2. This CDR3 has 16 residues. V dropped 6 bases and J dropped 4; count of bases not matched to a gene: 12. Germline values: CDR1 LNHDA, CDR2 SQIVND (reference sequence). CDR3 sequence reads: CASSPLGSGGPDTQYF. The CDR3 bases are TGTGCCAGTAGCCCCCTGGGCAGCGGGGGACCAGATACGCAGTATTTT.

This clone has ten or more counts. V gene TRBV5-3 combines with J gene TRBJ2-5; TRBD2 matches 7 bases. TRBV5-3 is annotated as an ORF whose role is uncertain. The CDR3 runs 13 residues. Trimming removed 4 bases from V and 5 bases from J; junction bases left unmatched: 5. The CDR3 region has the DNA TGTGCCAGAAGCCGGGGGGACTCGGAGACCCAGTACTTC. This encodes CARSRGDSETQYF.

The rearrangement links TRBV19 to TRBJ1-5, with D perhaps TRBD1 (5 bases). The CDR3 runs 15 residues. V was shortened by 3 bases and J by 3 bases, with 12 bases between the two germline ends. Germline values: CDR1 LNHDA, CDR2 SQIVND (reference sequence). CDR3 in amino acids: CASSIGGGDNQPQHF. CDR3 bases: TGTGCCAGTAGTATTGGGGGAGGGGACAATCAGCCCCAGCATTTT.

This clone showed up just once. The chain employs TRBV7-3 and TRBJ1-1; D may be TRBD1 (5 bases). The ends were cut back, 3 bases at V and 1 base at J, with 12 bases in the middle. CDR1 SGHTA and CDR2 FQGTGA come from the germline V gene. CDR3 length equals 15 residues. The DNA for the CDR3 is TGTGCCAGCAGCTTGCTCGGGGGAAGGAACACTGAAGCTTTCTTT. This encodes CASSLLGGRNTEAFF.

The CDR3 loop reads CATSRRTGGLESTEAFF. The CDR3 nucleotides read TGTGCCACCAGCAGACGTACAGGGGGCTTAGAGTCCACTGAAGCTTTCTTT. The V call is TRBV15, the J call TRBJ1-1, with 9 bases lining up with TRBD1. The CDR3 length is 17 residues. Germline V gene lookup returns CDR1 LNHNV and CDR2 YYDKDF (reference sequence). V was pared by 2 bases and J by 4 bases, with 11 bases of the junction left unmatched.

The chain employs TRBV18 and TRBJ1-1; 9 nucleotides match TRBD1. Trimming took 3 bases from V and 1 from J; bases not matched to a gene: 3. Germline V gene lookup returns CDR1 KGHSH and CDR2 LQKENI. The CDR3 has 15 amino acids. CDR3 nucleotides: TGTGCCAGCTCACCTACAGGGGGCGAGAACACTGAAGCTTTCTTT. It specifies CASSPTGGENTEAFF.

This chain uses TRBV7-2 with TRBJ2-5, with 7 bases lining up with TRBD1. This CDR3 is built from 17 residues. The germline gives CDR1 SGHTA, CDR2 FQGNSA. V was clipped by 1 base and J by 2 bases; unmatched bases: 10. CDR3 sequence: CASSLVSVGRGQETQYF. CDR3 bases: TGTGCCAGCAGCTTAGTTTCAGTGGGCAGGGGGCAAGAGACCCAGTACTTC.

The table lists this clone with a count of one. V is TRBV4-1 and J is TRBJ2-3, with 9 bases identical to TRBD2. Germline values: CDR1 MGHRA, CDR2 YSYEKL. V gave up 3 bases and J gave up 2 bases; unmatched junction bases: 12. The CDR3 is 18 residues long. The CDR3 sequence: CASSQTPGRGGPTDTQYF. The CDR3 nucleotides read TGCGCCAGCAGCCAGACCCCGGGGCGGGGGGGCCCCACAGATACGCAGTATTTT.

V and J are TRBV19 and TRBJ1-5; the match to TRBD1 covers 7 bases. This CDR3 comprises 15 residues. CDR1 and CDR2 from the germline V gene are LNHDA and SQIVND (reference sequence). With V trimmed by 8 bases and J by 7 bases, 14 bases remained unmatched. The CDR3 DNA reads TGTGCCAGTTGGGAAGGGGGCGGGTTCTGGCAGCCCCAGCATTTT. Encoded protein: CASWEGGGFWQPQHF.

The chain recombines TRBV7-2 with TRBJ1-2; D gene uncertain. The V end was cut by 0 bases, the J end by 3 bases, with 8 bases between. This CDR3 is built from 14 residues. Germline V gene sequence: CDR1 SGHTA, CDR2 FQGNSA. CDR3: CASSLAQVYYGYTF. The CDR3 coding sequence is TGTGCCAGCAGCTTAGCCCAGGTCTACTATGGCTACACCTTC.

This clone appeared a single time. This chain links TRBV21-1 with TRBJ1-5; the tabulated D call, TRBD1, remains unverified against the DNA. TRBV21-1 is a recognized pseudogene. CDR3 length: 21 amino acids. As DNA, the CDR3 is TGTGCCAGCAGCAAAGAGGGGGCTAGGCAGGAGATATTCAATAGCAATCAGCCCCAGCATTTT. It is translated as CASSKEGARQEIFNSNQPQHF.

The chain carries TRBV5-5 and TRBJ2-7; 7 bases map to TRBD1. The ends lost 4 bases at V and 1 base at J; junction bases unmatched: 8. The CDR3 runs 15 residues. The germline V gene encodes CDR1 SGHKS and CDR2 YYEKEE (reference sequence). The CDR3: CASSQAGTVSYEQYF. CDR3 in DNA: TGTGCCAGCAGCCAGGCCGGGACAGTTTCCTACGAGCAGTACTTC.

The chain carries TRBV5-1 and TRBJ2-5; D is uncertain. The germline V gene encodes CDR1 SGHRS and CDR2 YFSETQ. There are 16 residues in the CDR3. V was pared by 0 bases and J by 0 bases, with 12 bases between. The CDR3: CASSLVEVEYQETQYF. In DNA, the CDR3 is TGCGCCAGCAGCTTGGTCGAAGTAGAATACCAAGAGACCCAGTACTTC.

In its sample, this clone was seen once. The CDR3 sequence: CASSHGGTNEKLFF. CDR3 nucleotides: TGTGCCAGCAGTCACGGGGGAACTAATGAAAAACTGTTTTTT. The chain has TRBV25-1 and TRBJ1-4; maybe TRBD1 (5 bases). CDR3 length: 14 amino acids. V dropped 5 bases and J dropped 1 base, with 8 bases sitting between them. Germline CDR1 and CDR2: MGHDK and SYGVNS.

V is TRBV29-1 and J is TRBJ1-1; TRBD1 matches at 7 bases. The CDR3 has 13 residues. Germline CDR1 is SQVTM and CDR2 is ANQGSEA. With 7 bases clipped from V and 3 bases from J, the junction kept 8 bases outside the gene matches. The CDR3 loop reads CSASGQLYTEAFF. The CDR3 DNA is TGCAGCGCCTCGGGACAGCTCTACACTGAAGCTTTCTTT.

CDR3 sequence (DNA): TGTGCCAGTAGTACAACAGGGGGTAGCACAGATACGCAGTATTTT. This sequence encodes CASSTTGGSTDTQYF. The chain recombines TRBV19 with TRBJ2-3, with TRBD1 identical over 8 bases. Germline values: CDR1 LNHDA, CDR2 SQIVND (reference sequence). The CDR3 loop spans 15 amino acids. The trim removed 4 bases at V and 0 bases at J, leaving 3 bases unmatched.

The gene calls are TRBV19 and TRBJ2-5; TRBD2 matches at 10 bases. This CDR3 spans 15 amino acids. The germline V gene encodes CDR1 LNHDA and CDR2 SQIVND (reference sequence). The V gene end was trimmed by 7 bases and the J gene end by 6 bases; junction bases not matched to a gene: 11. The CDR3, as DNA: TGTGCCAGTACTCCCCTAGCGGGGGAAAGGAAGACCCAGTACTTC. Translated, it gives CASTPLAGERKTQYF. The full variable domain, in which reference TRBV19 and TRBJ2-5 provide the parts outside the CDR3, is DGGITQSPKYLFRKEGQNVTLSCEQNLNHDAMYWYRQDPGQGLRLIYYSQIVNDFQKGDIAEGYSVSREKKESFPLTVTSAQKNPTAFYLCASTPLAGERKTQYFGPGTRLLVL.

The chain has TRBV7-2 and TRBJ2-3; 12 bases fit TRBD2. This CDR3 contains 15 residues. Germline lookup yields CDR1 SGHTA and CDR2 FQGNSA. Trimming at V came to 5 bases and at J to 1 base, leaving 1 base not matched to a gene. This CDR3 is CASSRTSGGTDTQYF. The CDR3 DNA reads TGTGCCAGCAGCAGGACTAGCGGGGGCACAGATACGCAGTATTTT. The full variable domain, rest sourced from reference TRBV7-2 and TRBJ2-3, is GAGVSQSPSNKVTEKGKDVELRCDPISGHTALYWYRQSLGQGLEFLIYFQGNSAPDKSGLPSDRFSAERTGGSVSTLTIQRTQQEDSAVYLCASSRTSGGTDTQYFGPGTRLTVL.

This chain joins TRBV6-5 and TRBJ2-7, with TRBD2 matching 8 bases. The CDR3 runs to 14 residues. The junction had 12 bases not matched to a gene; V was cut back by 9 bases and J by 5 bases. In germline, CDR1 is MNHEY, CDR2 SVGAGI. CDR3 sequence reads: CASLSGGPPNEQYF. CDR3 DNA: TGTGCCAGTCTTTCGGGGGGGCCCCCCAACGAGCAGTACTTC.